The 2 T cell receptor beta chains reported below all come from one sample, sequenced in a study of response to subunit inactivated influenza vaccine. Each CDR3 protein gets one entry after TCRdb re-called the RT-PCR reads with MiXCR. The sample contains roughly 290,000 distinct CDR3 sequences, roughly a fifth of which appear only once. This material consisted of PBMCs from blood, taken about 20 months after vaccination. These receptors were obtained from a man between 50 and 69 years old who received an inactivated influenza vaccine.

The chain carries TRBV15 and TRBJ2-7; 9 bases match TRBD1. From germline, CDR1 is LNHNV and CDR2 YYDKDF (reference sequence). Trimming cost V 0 bases and J 4 bases; bases outside gene matches: 10. CDR3 length: 17 residues. Written as DNA, the CDR3 is TGTGCCACCAGCAGAGACCTGAGGGGGACAGGGCGATACGAGCAGTACTTC. This encodes CATSRDLRGTGRYEQYF.

This clonotype has a handful of counts. The rearrangement uses TRBV3-1 and TRBJ1-2, with TRBD1 identical over 8 bases. The CDR3 has 12 residues. The germline CDR1 and CDR2 sequences are LGHDT and YNNKEL (reference sequence). V dropped 1 base and J dropped 8; count of bases not matched to a gene: 0. This chain's CDR3 is CASSQGDRGYTF. In nucleotides, the CDR3 is TGTGCCAGCAGCCAAGGGGACAGGGGCTACACCTTC.